The TCR beta chain under discussion was sequenced for a study of blood T cell repertoires in COVID-19. Overall study: Sites across the United States, Italy and Spain contributed samples from acute and convalescent COVID-19.

In the original processing: Nucleated cell counts were estimated from reference gene primer amplification. Method: immunoSEQ multiplex PCR; TCRdb's copy keeps in-frame clones and lacks some. Clonal size and the V and J genes are those of that table, whereas D and trimming came from the DNA. The table shows approximately 90,000 clones, with more than 65% occurring only once. This clone was seen many times. The sequencing sample was made of peripheral blood. The TCR was taken from a man in his 70s with acute or convalescent COVID-19.

The CDR3 DNA reads TGTGCCAGTAGCCCCGGCGGAGGTGAAGCTTTCTTT. Translating gives CASSPGGGEAFF. The chain has TRBV19 and TRBJ1-1; D uncertain. With 6 bases removed from V and 7 bases from J, the gap between germline ends came to 12 bases. CDR1 is LNHDA and CDR2 is SQIVND in the germline V gene (reference sequence). The CDR3 loop spans 12 amino acids. Full variable domain (rest looked up from reference TRBV19 and TRBJ1-1): DGGITQSPKYLFRKEGQNVTLSCEQNLNHDAMYWYRQDPGQGLRLIYYSQIVNDFQKGDIAEGYSVSREKKESFPLTVTSAQKNPTAFYLCASSPGGGEAFFGQGTRLTVV.